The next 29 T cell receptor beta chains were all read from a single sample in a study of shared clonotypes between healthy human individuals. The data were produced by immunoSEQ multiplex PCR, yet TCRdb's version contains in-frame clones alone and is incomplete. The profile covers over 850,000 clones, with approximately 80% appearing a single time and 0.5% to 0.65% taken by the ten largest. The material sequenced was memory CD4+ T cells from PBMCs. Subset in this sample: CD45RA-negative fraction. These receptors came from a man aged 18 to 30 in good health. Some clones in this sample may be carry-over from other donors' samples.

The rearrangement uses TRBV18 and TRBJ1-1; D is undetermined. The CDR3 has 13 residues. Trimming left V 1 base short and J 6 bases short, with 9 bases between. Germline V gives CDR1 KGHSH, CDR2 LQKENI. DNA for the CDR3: TGTGCCAGCTCACCACAGGGCCGTGCTGAAGCTTTCTTT. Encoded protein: CASSPQGRAEAFF.

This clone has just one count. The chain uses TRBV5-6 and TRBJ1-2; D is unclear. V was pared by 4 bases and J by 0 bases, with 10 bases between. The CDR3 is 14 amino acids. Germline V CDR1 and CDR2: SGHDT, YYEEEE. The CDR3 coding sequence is TGTGCCAGCAGCCCGGTCGGAGCTAACTATGGCTACACCTTC. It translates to CASSPVGANYGYTF.

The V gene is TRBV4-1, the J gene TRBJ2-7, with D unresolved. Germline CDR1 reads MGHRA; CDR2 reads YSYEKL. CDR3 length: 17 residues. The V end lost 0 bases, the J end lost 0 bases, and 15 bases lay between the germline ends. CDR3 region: CASSQDRLELFSYEQYF. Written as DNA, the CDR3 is TGCGCCAGCAGCCAAGATCGTCTAGAACTATTCTCCTACGAGCAGTACTTC.

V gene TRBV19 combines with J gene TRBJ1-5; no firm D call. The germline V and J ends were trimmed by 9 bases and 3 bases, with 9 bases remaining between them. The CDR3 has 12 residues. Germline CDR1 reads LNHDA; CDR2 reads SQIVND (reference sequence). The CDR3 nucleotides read TGTGCCAGCACGAGCTTCAATCAGCCCCAGCATTTT. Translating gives CASTSFNQPQHF.

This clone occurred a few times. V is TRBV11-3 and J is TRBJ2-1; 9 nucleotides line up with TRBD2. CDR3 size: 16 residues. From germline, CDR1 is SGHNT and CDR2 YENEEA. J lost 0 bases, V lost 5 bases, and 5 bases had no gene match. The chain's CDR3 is CASSPSGINSYNEQFF. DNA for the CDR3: TGTGCCAGCAGCCCTAGCGGGATCAACTCCTACAATGAGCAGTTCTTC.

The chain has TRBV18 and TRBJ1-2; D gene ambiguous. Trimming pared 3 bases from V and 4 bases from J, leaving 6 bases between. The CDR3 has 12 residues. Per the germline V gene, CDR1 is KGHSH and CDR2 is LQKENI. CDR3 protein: CASSPVAYGYTF. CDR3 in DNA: TGTGCCAGCTCACCGGTTGCCTATGGCTACACCTTC.

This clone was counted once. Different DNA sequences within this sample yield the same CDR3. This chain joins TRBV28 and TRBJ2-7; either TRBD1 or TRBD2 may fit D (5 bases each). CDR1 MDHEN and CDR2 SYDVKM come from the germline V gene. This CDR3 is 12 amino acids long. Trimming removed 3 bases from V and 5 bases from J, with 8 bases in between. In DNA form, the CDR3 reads TGTGCCAGCAGTTTGCGAGGGGACGAGCAGTACTTC. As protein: CASSLRGDEQYF.

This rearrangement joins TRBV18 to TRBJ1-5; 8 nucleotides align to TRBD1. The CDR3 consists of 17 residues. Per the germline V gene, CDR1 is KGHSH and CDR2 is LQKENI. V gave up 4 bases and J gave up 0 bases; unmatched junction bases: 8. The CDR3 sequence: CASSRQGALYSNQPQHF. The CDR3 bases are TGTGCCAGCTCACGGCAGGGGGCCCTTTATAGCAATCAGCCCCAGCATTTT.

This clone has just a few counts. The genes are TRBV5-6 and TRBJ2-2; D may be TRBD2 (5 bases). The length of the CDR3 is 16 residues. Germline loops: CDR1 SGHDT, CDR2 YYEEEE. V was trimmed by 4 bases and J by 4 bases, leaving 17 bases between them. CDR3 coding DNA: TGTGCCAGCAGCCTGGTATCGAAGCGGTCCACCGGGGAGCTGTTTTTT. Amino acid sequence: CASSLVSKRSTGELFF.

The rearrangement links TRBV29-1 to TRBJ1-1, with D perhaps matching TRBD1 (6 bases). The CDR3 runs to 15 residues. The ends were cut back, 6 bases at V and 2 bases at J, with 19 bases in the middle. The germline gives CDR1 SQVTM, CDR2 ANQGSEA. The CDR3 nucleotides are TGCAGCGTCCTACCGGGACACGGGGGCAACACTGAAGCTTTCTTT. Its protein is CSVLPGHGGNTEAFF. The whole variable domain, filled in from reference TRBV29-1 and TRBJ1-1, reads SAVISQKPSRDICQRGTSLTIQCQVDSQVTMMFWYRQQPGQSLTLIATANQGSEATYESGFVIDKFPISRPNLTFSTLTVSNMSPEDSSIYLCSVLPGHGGNTEAFFGQGTRLTVV.

The CDR3 nucleotides read TGCAGCGTGCGGGACCCAAGGACCTACGAGCAGTACTTC. Translation: CSVRDPRTYEQYF. V and J are TRBV29-1 and TRBJ2-7; D is perhaps TRBD2 (6 bases). Trimming shortened V by 6 bases and J by 2 bases, and 14 bases separated the two germline ends. This CDR3 contains 13 residues. Per germline, CDR1 SQVTM and CDR2 ANQGSEA.

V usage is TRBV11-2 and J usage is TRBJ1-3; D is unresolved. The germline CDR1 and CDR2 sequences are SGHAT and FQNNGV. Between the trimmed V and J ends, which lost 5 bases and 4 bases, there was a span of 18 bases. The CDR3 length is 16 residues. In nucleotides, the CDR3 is TGTGCCAGCAGCGCCCTCCCGGGGAGGGTGGGAAACACCATATATTTT. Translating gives CASSALPGRVGNTIYF.

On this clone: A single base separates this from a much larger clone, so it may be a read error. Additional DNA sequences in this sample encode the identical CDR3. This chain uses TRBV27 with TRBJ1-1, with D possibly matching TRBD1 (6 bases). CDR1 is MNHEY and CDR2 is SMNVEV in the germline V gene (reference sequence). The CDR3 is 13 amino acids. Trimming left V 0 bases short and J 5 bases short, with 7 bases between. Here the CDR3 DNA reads TGTGCCAGCAGTTTATCAGGGGGAACTGAAGCTTTCTTT. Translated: CASSLSGGTEAFF.

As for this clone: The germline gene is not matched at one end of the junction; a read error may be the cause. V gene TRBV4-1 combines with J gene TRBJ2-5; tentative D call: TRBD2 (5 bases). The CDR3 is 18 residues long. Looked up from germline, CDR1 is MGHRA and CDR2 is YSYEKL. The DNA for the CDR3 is TGCGCCAGCAGTCCGCCAGAAGTCCCAGCGGCTTCTAAAGAGGCCCAGTACTTC. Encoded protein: CASSPPEVPAASKEAQYF.

The CDR3 nucleotides read TGTGCCAGCGACAGGCCTCCCACAGATACGCAGTATTTT. It specifies CASDRPPTDTQYF. The chain joins TRBV28 to TRBJ2-3, with D perhaps matching TRBD1 (6 bases). Germline CDR1 reads MDHEN; CDR2 reads SYDVKM. The V end was cut by 8 bases, the J end by 2 bases, with 11 bases between. The CDR3 sequence is 13 residues long.

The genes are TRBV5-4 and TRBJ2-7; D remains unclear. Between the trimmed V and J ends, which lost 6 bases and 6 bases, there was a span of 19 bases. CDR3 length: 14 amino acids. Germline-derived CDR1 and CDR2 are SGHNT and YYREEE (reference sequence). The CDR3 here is CASTFDSSRIEQYF. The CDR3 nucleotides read TGTGCCAGCACCTTTGACTCCTCCAGAATCGAGCAGTACTTC.

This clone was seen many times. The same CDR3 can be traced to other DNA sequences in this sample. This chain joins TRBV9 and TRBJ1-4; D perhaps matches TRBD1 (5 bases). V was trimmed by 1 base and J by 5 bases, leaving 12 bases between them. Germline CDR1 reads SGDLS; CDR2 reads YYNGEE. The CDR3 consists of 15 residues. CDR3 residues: CASSVTQGRNEKLFF. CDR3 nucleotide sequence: TGTGCCAGCAGCGTAACCCAGGGCAGAAATGAAAAACTGTTTTTT.

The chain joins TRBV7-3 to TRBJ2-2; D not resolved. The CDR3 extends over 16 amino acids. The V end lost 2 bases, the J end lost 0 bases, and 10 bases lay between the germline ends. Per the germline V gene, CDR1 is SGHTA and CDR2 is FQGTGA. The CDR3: CASSLFSATNTGELFF. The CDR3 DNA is TGTGCCAGCAGCTTATTCAGCGCGACGAACACCGGGGAGCTGTTTTTT.

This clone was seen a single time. The CDR3 coding sequence is TGTGCCAGCAGTGCCGGGACAGGGACCGGGGCCAACGTCCTGACTTTC. It translates to CASSAGTGTGANVLTF. The rearrangement joins TRBV6-1 to TRBJ2-6, with TRBD1 identical over 9 bases. Germline V gives CDR1 MNHNS, CDR2 SASEGT. CDR3 length equals 16 residues. Losses at the gene ends were 4 bases for V and 4 bases for J; bases not matched to a gene: 5.

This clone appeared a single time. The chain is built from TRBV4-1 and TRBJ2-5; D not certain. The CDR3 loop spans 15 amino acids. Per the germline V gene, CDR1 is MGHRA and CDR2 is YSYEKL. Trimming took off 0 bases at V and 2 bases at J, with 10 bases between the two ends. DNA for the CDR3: TGCGCCAGCAGCCAAGATCTTTTCATTCAAGAGACCCAGTACTTC. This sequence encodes CASSQDLFIQETQYF.

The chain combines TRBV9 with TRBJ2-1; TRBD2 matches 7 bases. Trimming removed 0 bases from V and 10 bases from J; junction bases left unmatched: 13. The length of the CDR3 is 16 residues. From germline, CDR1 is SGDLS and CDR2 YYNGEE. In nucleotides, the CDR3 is TGTGCCAGCAGCGTAGGACTGGAGGGAGGGCCTCGAGAGCAGTTCTTC. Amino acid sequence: CASSVGLEGGPREQFF.

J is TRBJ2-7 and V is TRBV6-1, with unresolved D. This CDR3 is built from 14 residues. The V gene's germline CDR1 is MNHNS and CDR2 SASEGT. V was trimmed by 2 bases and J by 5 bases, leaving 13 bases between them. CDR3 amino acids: CASSESSSRDEQYF. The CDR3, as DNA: TGTGCCAGCAGTGAATCGTCAAGCCGCGACGAGCAGTACTTC.

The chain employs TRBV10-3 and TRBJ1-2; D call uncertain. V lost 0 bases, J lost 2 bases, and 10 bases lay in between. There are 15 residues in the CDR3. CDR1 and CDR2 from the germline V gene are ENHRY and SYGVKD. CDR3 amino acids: CAISESPGRNYGYTF. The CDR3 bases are TGTGCCATCAGTGAGTCTCCCGGGAGGAACTATGGCTACACCTTC.

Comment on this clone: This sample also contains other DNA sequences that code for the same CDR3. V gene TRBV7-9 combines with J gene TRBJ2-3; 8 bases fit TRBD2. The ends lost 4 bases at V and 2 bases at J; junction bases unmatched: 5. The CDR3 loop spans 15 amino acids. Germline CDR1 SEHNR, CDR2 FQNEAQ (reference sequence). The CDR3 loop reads CASSSRGGNTDTQYF. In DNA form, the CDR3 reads TGTGCCAGCAGCTCCCGGGGGGGGAACACAGATACGCAGTATTTT.

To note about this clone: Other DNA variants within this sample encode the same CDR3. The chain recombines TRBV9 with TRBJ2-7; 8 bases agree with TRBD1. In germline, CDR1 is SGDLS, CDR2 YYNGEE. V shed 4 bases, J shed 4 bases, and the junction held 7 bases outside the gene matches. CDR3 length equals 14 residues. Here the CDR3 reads CASSQGQGAYEQYF. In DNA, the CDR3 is TGTGCCAGCAGCCAAGGTCAGGGGGCATACGAGCAGTACTTC. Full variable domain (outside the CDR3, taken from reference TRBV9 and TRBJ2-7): DSGVTQTPKHLITATGQRVTLRCSPRSGDLSVYWYQQSLDQGLQFLIQYYNGEERAKGNILERFSAQQFPDLHSELNLSSLELGDSALYFCASSQGQGAYEQYFGPGTRLTVT.

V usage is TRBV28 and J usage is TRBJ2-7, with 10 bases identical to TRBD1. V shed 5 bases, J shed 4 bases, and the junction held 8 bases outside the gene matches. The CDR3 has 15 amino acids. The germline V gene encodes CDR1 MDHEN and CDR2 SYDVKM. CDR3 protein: CASSETGTGDYEQYF. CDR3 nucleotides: TGTGCCAGCAGTGAAACCGGGACAGGGGATTACGAGCAGTACTTC.

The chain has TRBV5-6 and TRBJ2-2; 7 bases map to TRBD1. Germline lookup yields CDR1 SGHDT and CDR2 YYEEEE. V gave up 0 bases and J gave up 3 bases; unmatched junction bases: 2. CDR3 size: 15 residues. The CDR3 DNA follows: TGTGCCAGCAGCTTGGGGGACAGATACACCGGGGAGCTGTTTTTT. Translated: CASSLGDRYTGELFF. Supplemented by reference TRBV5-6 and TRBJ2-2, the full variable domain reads DAGVTQSPTHLIKTRGQQVTLRCSPKSGHDTVSWYQQALGQGPQFIFQYYEEEERQRGNFPDRFSGHQFPNYSSELNVNALLLGDSALYLCASSLGDRYTGELFFGEGSRLTVL.

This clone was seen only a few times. The CDR3 DNA sequence: TGTGCCAGCAGCAAGGAGTCTTCTAGTGAGCAGTTCTTC. Translating gives CASSKESSSEQFF. The chain carries TRBV11-1 and TRBJ2-1, with D uncertain. This CDR3 has 13 amino acids. V lost 5 bases and J lost 9, with 14 bases in between. CDR1 SGHAT and CDR2 FQDESV come from the germline V gene (reference sequence).

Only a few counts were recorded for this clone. CDR3 residues: CAISQGDYGYTF. In DNA, the CDR3 is TGTGCCATCAGTCAGGGGGACTATGGCTACACCTTC. The J gene is TRBJ1-2, the V gene TRBV10-3, with 7 nucleotides matching TRBD1. The CDR3 has 12 amino acids. With V trimmed by 5 bases and J by 3 bases, 0 bases remained unmatched. The germline V gene encodes CDR1 ENHRY and CDR2 SYGVKD.